Described below is a single T cell receptor beta chain sequence and its context. Antigen: not known. The record originates from a study of monozygotic twins with inflammatory bowel disease. The germline V gene encodes CDR1 SGHTA and CDR2 FQGNSA. This CDR3 spans 14 amino acids. From the 5' RACE reads, TCRdb lists one entry per CDR3 protein and no DNA. The sample's table shows about 210,000 distinct CDR3 sequences. General observations from the study: IBD patients carried less diverse TCRbeta repertoires (inverse Simpson) than healthy co-twins. Repertoire similarity did not differ between concordant and discordant twins, possibly owing to limited power.

The sequence was collected from a human donor with ulcerative colitis or Crohn's disease, or a healthy co-twin of an affected twin (not recorded which). Sample: blood. This chain joins TRBV7-2 and TRBJ2-7; TCRdb designates TRBD2, a call that cannot be tested without DNA. The CDR3 region is CASSSGPTVFEQYF.